This T cell receptor (beta chain) was identified during a study of regulatory T cells in long-lasting Graves disease. Study outcomes and limitations: The small sample size may have reduced accuracy. Lower TCR diversity characterized persistent Graves' patients relative to newly diagnosed patients.

Libraries of TCR beta came from iRepertoire HTBI primers plus Arm-PCR of CDR3 regions. In TCRdb, the multiplex PCR reads were re-called with MiXCR into one record per CDR3 protein. The data show 400,000 to 500,000 distinct CDR3 sequences, around a fifth seen once. Time point described: persistent/refractory GD, antithyroid drugs over 5 years with positive TRAb. PBMC RNA served as the TCR library source. This CDR3 is 14 amino acids long. Germline CDR1 is DFQATT and CDR2 is SNEGSKA (reference sequence). V was shortened by 0 bases and J by 5 bases, with 13 bases between the two germline ends. This clonotype was recorded at least ten times. The antigen is undetermined.

The receptor was isolated from a female donor with Graves disease. Here the sequenced sample was peripheral blood mononuclear cells (PBMCs), taken when the disease was refractory, from a patient treated with antithyroid drugs. J is TRBJ2-5 and V is TRBV20-1; the D gene is possibly TRBD1 (6 bases). The chain's CDR3 is CSARDLGQGETQYF. Here the CDR3 DNA reads TGCAGTGCTAGAGATTTAGGGCAGGGGGAGACCCAGTACTTC.